Listed below are T cell receptor beta chains from one sample, sequenced in a study of vaccination effects on CD4 cells after COVID-19. These receptors are not linked to any known antigen. The repertoire was sequenced with immunoSEQ multiplex PCR; TCRdb's copy has only in-frame clones and lacks some. The sample has 35,000 to 40,000 clones, approximately 84% seen once; the top ten hold 2%. Sequencing was performed on CD4+ T cells from PBMCs cultured with HCoV-NL63 spike peptides, taken after COVID-19 vaccination. The receptor set was obtained from a human donor who received a COVID-19 vaccine. Some clones in this sample may be carry-over from other donors' samples. The CDR3 runs from the conserved cysteine through the conserved F or W. The order of the fields is J gene, D gene, clone size, V gene, CDR3 protein, CDR3 DNA. A D gene is named only where the DNA matches it firmly. Not every row has a clone size; where given, it reads once, few, many or a size class.

>TRBJ2-5|TRBD2|-|TRBV7-9
CASSLERGYQETQYF
TGTGCCAGCAGCTTAGAGCGGGGCTACCAAGAGACCCAGTACTTC
>TRBJ1-1|TRBD1|-|TRBV11-2
CASRPRTGPDYTEAFF
TGTGCCAGCAGACCGCGGACAGGCCCAGACTACACTGAAGCTTTCTTT
>TRBJ2-5|-|-|TRBV25-1
CASSDSAIGKETQYF
TGTGCCAGCAGTGATTCTGCGATAGGCAAAGAGACCCAGTACTTC
>TRBJ1-2|-|once|TRBV6-7
CASSLTRSHGYTF
TGTGCCAGCAGTTTGACACGTTCGCATGGCTACACCTTC
>TRBJ2-5|-|-|TRBV5-1
CASSLGPVGGRETQYF
TGCGCCAGCAGCTTGGGGCCAGTCGGGGGGCGAGAGACCCAGTACTTC
>TRBJ2-2|-|-|TRBV3-1/TRBV3-2
CATQGPGVTGELFF
TGTGCCACCCAGGGGCCAGGGGTCACCGGGGAGCTGTTTTTT
>TRBJ1-4|-|-|TRBV6-4
CASSDPRGGGNEKLFF
TGTGCCAGCAGTGACCCCAGGGGCGGGGGTAATGAAAAACTGTTTTTT
>TRBJ2-3|-|-|TRBV28
CASSTLGGITDTQYF
TGTGCCAGCAGCACCCTGGGGGGCATCACAGATACGCAGTATTTT
>TRBJ2-5|-|-|TRBV28
CASSSLLETQYF
TGTGCCAGCAGCAGTTTATTAGAGACCCAGTACTTC
>TRBJ2-1|TRBD2|-|TRBV6-5
CASSWTSENNEQFF
TGTGCCAGCAGTTGGACTAGCGAGAACAATGAGCAGTTCTTC
>TRBJ1-1|-|-|TRBV10-3
CATGQPREMNTEAFF
TGTGCCACCGGACAGCCACGAGAGATGAACACTGAAGCTTTCTTT
>TRBJ2-4|TRBD2|once|TRBV19
CASSNGGVSKNIQYF
TGTGCCAGTAGTAATGGGGGGGTGAGCAAAAACATTCAGTACTTC
>TRBJ1-6|-|-|TRBV2
CASARQGSPYYNSPLHF
TGTGCCAGCGCTCGGCAGGGCTCCCCCTATTATAATTCACCCCTCCACTTT
>TRBJ2-2|-|-|TRBV11-2
CASSFWEAGELFF
TGTGCCAGCAGCTTCTGGGAGGCCGGGGAGCTGTTTTTT
>TRBJ1-1|TRBD1|-|TRBV19
CASSNQGQVATEAFF
TGTGCCAGTAGTAACCAAGGACAGGTTGCCACTGAAGCTTTCTTT
>TRBJ2-2|TRBD2|-|TRBV7-2
CASSTYGGAETGELFF
TGTGCCAGCAGCACATACGGGGGGGCCGAGACCGGGGAGCTGTTTTTT
>TRBJ1-1|-|-|TRBV6-4
CASSALRGAEAFF
TGTGCCAGCAGTGCCCTACGGGGGGCTGAAGCTTTCTTT
>TRBJ2-3|-|once|TRBV7-2
CASSLRGAFGGDTQYF
TGTGCCAGCAGCTTACGGGGGGCCTTTGGAGGAGATACGCAGTATTTT
>TRBJ2-5|-|-|TRBV7-3
CASSLGTERETQYF
TGTGCCAGCAGCCTAGGGACGGAGAGAGAGACCCAGTACTTC
>TRBJ1-6|TRBD1|-|TRBV2
CASTPMGQSDNSPLHF
TGTGCCAGCACCCCAATGGGACAGAGTGATAATTCACCCCTCCACTTT
>TRBJ1-3|TRBD1|once|TRBV7-2
CASNNPGQGVGNTIYF
TGTGCCAGCAATAATCCGGGACAGGGGGTCGGAAACACCATATATTTT
>TRBJ2-5|-|-|TRBV5-6
CASSLAPLETQYF
TGTGCCAGCAGCTTGGCCCCTTTAGAGACCCAGTACTTC
>TRBJ2-3|-|-|TRBV10-3
CAISESPRAVTDTQYF
TGTGCCATCAGTGAGTCACCCAGGGCGGTCACAGATACGCAGTATTTT
>TRBJ2-1|TRBD2|-|TRBV30
CAWIPSGTSGPQTYNEQFF
TGTGCCTGGATTCCTTCCGGGACTAGCGGGCCCCAAACCTACAATGAGCAGTTCTTC
>TRBJ1-3|-|-|TRBV9
CASSVGEGKSENTIYF
TGTGCCAGCAGCGTAGGTGAAGGGAAGTCTGAAAACACCATATATTTT
>TRBJ2-1|-|few|TRBV5-1
CASSLLGGEQFF
TGCGCCAGCAGCTTATTAGGGGGTGAGCAGTTCTTC
>TRBJ1-5|TRBD1|-|TRBV18
CASSQDRNQPQHF
TGTGCCAGCTCACAGGACAGGAATCAGCCCCAGCATTTT
>TRBJ2-5|-|-|TRBV18
CASSPGTLETQYF
TGTGCCAGCTCTCCCGGGACACTGGAGACCCAGTACTTC
>TRBJ1-4|-|-|TRBV2
CASTRPGTGNEKLFF
TGTGCCAGCACACGGCCGGGGACGGGAAATGAAAAACTGTTTTTT
>TRBJ1-1|-|-|TRBV2
CASSERETEAFF
TGTGCCAGCAGTGAACGGGAAACTGAAGCTTTCTTT
>TRBJ1-4|-|-|TRBV5-1
CASSLSRGGEKLFF
TGCGCCAGCAGCTTGAGCCGGGGGGGAGAAAAACTGTTTTTT
>TRBJ1-2|-|-|TRBV28
CATTTGPFGYGYTF
TGTGCCACCACAACAGGCCCCTTTGGTTATGGCTACACCTTC
>TRBJ1-1|-|-|TRBV5-1
CASSLVAGALTNTEAFF
TGCGCCAGCAGCTTGGTGGCGGGAGCCTTGACGAACACTGAAGCTTTCTTT
>TRBJ2-2|-|-|TRBV19
CASTRVGGASTGELFF
TGTGCCAGTACCCGGGTTGGGGGGGCCTCCACCGGGGAGCTGTTTTTT
>TRBJ1-2|TRBD1|-|TRBV28
CASQNPSGQNNYGYTF
TGTGCCAGCCAGAATCCCTCGGGACAGAACAACTATGGCTACACCTTC
>TRBJ2-3|-|-|TRBV2
CASSDGYPTDTQYF
TGTGCCAGCAGTGATGGGTACCCCACAGATACGCAGTATTTT
>TRBJ2-6|-|-|TRBV3-1/TRBV3-2
CAASGANVLTF
TGTGCCGCGTCCGGGGCCAACGTCCTGACTTTC
>TRBJ2-5|-|-|TRBV5-4
CASSLALLGETQYF
TGTGCCAGCAGCTTGGCTCTGTTGGGAGAGACCCAGTACTTC
>TRBJ1-5|-|few|TRBV19
CASSIEAHWGKAQHF
TGTGCCAGTAGTATTGAGGCCCACTGGGGAAAGGCCCAGCATTTT
>TRBJ2-3|-|-|TRBV28
CASSPHGDTQYF
TGTGCCAGCAGTCCCCACGGAGATACGCAGTATTTT
>TRBJ2-1|-|-|TRBV2
CASSEDGSVEQFF
TGTGCCAGCAGTGAAGATGGGTCGGTGGAGCAGTTCTTC
>TRBJ1-5|-|-|TRBV6-5
CASSSRARNQPQHF
TGTGCCAGCAGTAGCAGGGCCCGCAATCAGCCCCAGCATTTT
>TRBJ1-5|-|-|TRBV12-3/TRBV12-4
CASSFYSNQPQHF
TGTGCCAGCAGTTTTTATAGCAATCAGCCCCAGCATTTT
>TRBJ1-3|-|-|TRBV30
CAWSVLGGGNTIYF
TGTGCCTGGAGTGTACTGGGGGGTGGAAACACCATATATTTT
>TRBJ2-5|-|-|TRBV18
CASSPPAGGQETQYF
TGTGCCAGCTCACCACCGGCCGGGGGCCAAGAGACCCAGTACTTC
>TRBJ1-4|-|-|TRBV2
CASSENQGEKLFF
TGTGCCAGCAGTGAAAACCAGGGAGAAAAACTGTTTTTT
>TRBJ1-4|-|-|TRBV29-1
CSVESAATNEKLFF
TGCAGCGTTGAATCCGCGGCAACTAATGAAAAACTGTTTTTT
>TRBJ1-3|-|-|TRBV9
CASSVGYSGNTIYF
TGTGCCAGCAGCGTAGGGTACTCTGGAAACACCATATATTTT
>TRBJ2-3|-|-|TRBV2
CAFGTRKTDTQYF
TGTGCCTTCGGCACACGGAAGACAGATACGCAGTATTTT
>TRBJ1-2|TRBD1|few|TRBV5-5
CASRQVRLDRGQVRNYGYTF
TGTGCCAGCAGGCAAGTGCGCCTTGACCGCGGACAGGTCAGAAACTATGGCTACACCTTC
>TRBJ2-3|TRBD1|-|TRBV5-1
CASSSTPDRVTDTQYF
TGCGCCAGCAGCTCCACCCCGGACAGGGTCACAGATACGCAGTATTTT